The 4 T cell receptor beta chains below were found in one sample sequenced in a study of vaccination and CD4 T cells after COVID-19. Once obtained from cultured CD4+ T cells, the DNA was sequenced using the Oncomine TCR Beta short-read assay. TCRdb itself ran the PCR reads through MiXCR, one entry per CDR3 protein. This sample carries more than 13,000 distinct CDR3 sequences, 24% of them seen once, and the ten largest clones take 18%. The treatment here: roughly 11-day PBMC culture with coronavirus spike peptide pools or control peptides (ViraFEST assay). These receptors lack a known antigen. Specimen: CD4+ T cells from blood, cultured in vitro, collected after SARS-CoV-2 vaccination. The receptors come from a human donor who had recovered from COVID-19.

The DNA of the CDR3 is TGTGCCACCAGTGAACCTAACACCGTCGAGCAGTTCTTC. Protein product: CATSEPNTVEQFF. This chain connects TRBV24-1 to TRBJ2-1; no clear D. CDR1 is KGHDR, CDR2 SFDVKD, per germline. The CDR3 consists of 13 residues. V was cut by 4 bases and J by 10 bases, with 13 bases left in between.

V is TRBV7-2 and J is TRBJ2-5; D is unresolved. Germline V gives CDR1 SGHTA, CDR2 FQGNSA. V lost 0 bases, J lost 3 bases, and 8 bases lay in between. The CDR3 loop spans 14 amino acids. The CDR3 loop reads CASSLAPGEETQYF. The CDR3 DNA follows: TGTGCCAGCAGCTTAGCGCCTGGGGAAGAGACCCAGTACTTC.

This clonotype was picked up one time. The chain recombines TRBV19 with TRBJ2-7; no clear D gene. Trimming left V 1 base short and J 6 bases short, with 10 bases between. There are 13 residues in the CDR3. The germline gives CDR1 LNHDA, CDR2 SQIVND (reference sequence). CDR3 loop: CASSIGGKREQYF. The CDR3 bases are TGTGCCAGTAGTATAGGCGGTAAGCGCGAGCAGTACTTC.

This clonotype has more than one count but fewer than ten. The genes are TRBV10-3 and TRBJ2-7, with 11 positions matching TRBD2. Germline V gene lookup returns CDR1 ENHRY and CDR2 SYGVKD. The CDR3 is made up of 16 amino acids. V gave up 0 bases and J gave up 4 bases; unmatched junction bases: 5. The CDR3 sequence is CAISESLGLAAYEQYF. CDR3 bases: TGTGCCATCAGTGAGTCGTTGGGACTAGCGGCTTACGAGCAGTACTTC.